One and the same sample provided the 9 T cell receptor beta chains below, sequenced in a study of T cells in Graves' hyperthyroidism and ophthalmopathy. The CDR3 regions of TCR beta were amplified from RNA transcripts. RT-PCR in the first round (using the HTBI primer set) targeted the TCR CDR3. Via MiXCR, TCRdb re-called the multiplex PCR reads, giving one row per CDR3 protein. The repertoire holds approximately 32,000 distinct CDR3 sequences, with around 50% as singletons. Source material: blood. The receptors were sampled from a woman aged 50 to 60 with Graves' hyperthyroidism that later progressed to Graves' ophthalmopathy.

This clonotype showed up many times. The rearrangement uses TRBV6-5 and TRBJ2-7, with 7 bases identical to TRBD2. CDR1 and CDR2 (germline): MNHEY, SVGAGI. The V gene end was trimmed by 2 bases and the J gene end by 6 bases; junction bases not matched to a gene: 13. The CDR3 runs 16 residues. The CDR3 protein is CASSYVAGYTSGEQYF. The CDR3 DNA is TGTGCCAGCAGTTACGTAGCGGGTTACACCTCAGGCGAGCAGTACTTC.

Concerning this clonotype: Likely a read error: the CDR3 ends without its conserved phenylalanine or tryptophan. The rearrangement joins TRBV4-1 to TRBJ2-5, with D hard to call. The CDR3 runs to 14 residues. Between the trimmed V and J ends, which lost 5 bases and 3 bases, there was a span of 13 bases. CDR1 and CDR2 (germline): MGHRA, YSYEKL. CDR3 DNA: TGCGCCAGCAGCTTCCGCGGAATGAAAGAGACCCAGTACCTC. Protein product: CASSFRGMKETQYL.

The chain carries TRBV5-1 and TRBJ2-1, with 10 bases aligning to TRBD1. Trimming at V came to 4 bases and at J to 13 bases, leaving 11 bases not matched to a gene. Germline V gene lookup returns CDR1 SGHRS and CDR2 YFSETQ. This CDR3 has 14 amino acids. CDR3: CASSIGQGEVGQFF. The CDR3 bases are TGCGCCAGCAGCATCGGACAGGGGGAGGTTGGACAGTTCTTC.

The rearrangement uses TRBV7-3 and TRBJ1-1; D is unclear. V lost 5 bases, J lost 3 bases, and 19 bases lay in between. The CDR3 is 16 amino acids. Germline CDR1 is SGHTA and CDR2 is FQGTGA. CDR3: CASSVGLGSGYTEAFF. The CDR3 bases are TGTGCCAGCAGCGTAGGTCTGGGTTCGGGCTACACTGAAGCTTTCTTT.

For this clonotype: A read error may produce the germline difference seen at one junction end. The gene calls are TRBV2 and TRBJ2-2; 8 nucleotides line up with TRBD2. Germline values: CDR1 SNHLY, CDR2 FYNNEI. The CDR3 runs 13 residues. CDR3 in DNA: TGTGCCAACGGGAGGGATCCCACCGGGGAGCTGTTCTTT. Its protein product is CANGRDPTGELFF.

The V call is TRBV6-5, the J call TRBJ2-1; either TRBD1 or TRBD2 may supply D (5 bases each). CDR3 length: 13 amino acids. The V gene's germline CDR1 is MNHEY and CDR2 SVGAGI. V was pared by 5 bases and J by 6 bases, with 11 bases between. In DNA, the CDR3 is TGTGCCAGCAGTGGCGCCGGGACCAATGAGCAGTTCTTC. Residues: CASSGAGTNEQFF.

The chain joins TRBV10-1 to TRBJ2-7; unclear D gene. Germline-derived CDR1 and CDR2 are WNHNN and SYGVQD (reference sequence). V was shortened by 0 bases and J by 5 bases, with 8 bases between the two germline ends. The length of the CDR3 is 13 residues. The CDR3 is CASSESFAHEQYF. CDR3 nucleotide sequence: TGCGCCAGCAGTGAGTCGTTTGCCCACGAGCAGTACTTC.

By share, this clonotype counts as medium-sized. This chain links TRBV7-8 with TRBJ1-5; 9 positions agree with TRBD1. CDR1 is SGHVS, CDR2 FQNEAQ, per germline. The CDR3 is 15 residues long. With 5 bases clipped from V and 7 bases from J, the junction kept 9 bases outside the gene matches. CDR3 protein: CASSRYRGLGQPQHF. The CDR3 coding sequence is TGTGCCAGCAGCCGTTACAGGGGGCTAGGACAGCCCCAGCATTTT.

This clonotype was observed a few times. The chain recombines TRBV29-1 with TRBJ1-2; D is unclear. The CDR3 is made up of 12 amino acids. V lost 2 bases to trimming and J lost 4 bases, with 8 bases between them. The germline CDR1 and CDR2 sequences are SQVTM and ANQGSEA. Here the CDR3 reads CSVETGVYGYTF. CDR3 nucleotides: TGCAGCGTTGAAACCGGGGTCTATGGCTACACCTTC.